Each of the 29 T cell receptor beta chains below was sequenced from the same sample in a study of control samples from healthy donors and cancer patients. Method: immunoSEQ multiplex PCR; TCRdb's copy keeps in-frame clones and lacks some. The sample holds 85,000 to 100,000 clones, 93% seen once. The specimen was blood. The receptor source for this set is a man between 18 and 29 years old in good health.

The V gene is TRBV5-5, the J gene TRBJ2-5; D gene uncertain. Per germline, CDR1 SGHKS and CDR2 YYEKEE (reference sequence). This CDR3 contains 15 residues. The ends were cut back, 0 bases at V and 7 bases at J, with 16 bases in the middle. The CDR3 spells CASSLDLAAWVTQYF. CDR3 bases: TGTGCCAGCAGCTTGGATTTGGCGGCCTGGGTGACCCAGTACTTC.

This chain uses TRBV19 with TRBJ1-5; the D gene is possibly TRBD1 (5 bases). The CDR3 length is 15 residues. V lost 5 bases and J 9 bases, leaving 20 bases between the germline ends. Germline CDR1 reads LNHDA; CDR2 reads SQIVND (reference sequence). DNA of the CDR3: TGTGCCAGTAGTGGAATCGGACACGGGCGGCTGCCCCAGCATTTT. This codes for CASSGIGHGRLPQHF.

This chain connects TRBV7-6 to TRBJ2-1; 8 bases match TRBD1. The CDR3 is 20 amino acids. Per the germline V gene, CDR1 is SGHVS and CDR2 is FNYEAQ. V shed 0 bases, J shed 1 base, and the junction held 14 bases outside the gene matches. CDR3 region: CASSLARDRKNRSSYNEQFF. CDR3 nucleotide sequence: TGTGCCAGCAGCTTAGCTCGGGACAGGAAAAATCGGTCGTCCTACAATGAGCAGTTCTTC.

This clone has just one count. The V gene is TRBV19, the J gene TRBJ1-1; D ambiguous. In germline, CDR1 is LNHDA, CDR2 SQIVND (reference sequence). There are 17 residues in the CDR3. Trimming took 1 base from V and 4 from J, leaving 19 bases between them. CDR3 residues: CASSIAAGPGYSTEAFF. Written as DNA, the CDR3 is TGTGCCAGTAGTATAGCGGCAGGCCCCGGATATTCCACTGAAGCTTTCTTT. The entire variable domain, with the rest obtained from reference TRBV19 and TRBJ1-1, is as follows: DGGITQSPKYLFRKEGQNVTLSCEQNLNHDAMYWYRQDPGQGLRLIYYSQIVNDFQKGDIAEGYSVSREKKESFPLTVTSAQKNPTAFYLCASSIAAGPGYSTEAFFGQGTRLTVV.

V gene TRBV12-3 or TRBV12-4 combines with J gene TRBJ2-7; 7 nucleotides match TRBD2. CDR3 length: 12 residues. J was trimmed by 7 bases and V by 5 bases; bases with no gene match: 5. DNA of the CDR3: TGTGCCAGCAGTGGACTAGTTGGGGAGCAGTACTTC. This sequence encodes CASSGLVGEQYF.

The chain links TRBV5-1 to TRBJ1-1; D is perhaps TRBD1 (5 bases). The germline V gene encodes CDR1 SGHRS and CDR2 YFSETQ. V dropped 0 bases and J dropped 10 bases, with 13 bases sitting between them. This CDR3 is 13 amino acids long. The CDR3 here is CASSLGEGAGAFF. CDR3 coding DNA: TGCGCCAGCAGCTTGGGGGAAGGGGCGGGAGCTTTCTTT.

This chain links TRBV4-2 with TRBJ1-2; TRBD1 might be the D (5 bases). The ends were cut back, 5 bases at V and 6 bases at J, with 22 bases in the middle. Germline loops: CDR1 LGHNA, CDR2 YNFKEQ. The CDR3 extends over 16 amino acids. Here the CDR3 DNA reads TGTGCCAGCAGCTCCCGGGACTCCTCCGGCACGAATGGCTACACCTTC. Translating gives CASSSRDSSGTNGYTF.

This clone was counted once. V usage is TRBV30 and J usage is TRBJ2-7; TRBD1 agrees at 12 bases. The germline gives CDR1 GTSNPN, CDR2 SVGIG (reference sequence). V gave up 2 bases and J gave up 5 bases; unmatched junction bases: 10. CDR3 length: 16 amino acids. DNA of the CDR3: TGTGCCTGGAGTTGGGGACCGGGACAGGGGGCCCACGAGCAGTACTTC. Protein sequence: CAWSWGPGQGAHEQYF.

The chain couples TRBV29-1 to TRBJ2-1, with D perhaps TRBD1 (6 bases). The V end lost 7 bases, the J end lost 6 bases, and 25 bases lay between the germline ends. The CDR3 contains 16 residues. CDR1 SQVTM and CDR2 ANQGSEA come from the germline V gene. CDR3 in DNA: TGCAGCGATACGTCCCCGGGACACGCTGTCCCCAATGAGCAGTTCTTC. Protein: CSDTSPGHAVPNEQFF.

The J gene is TRBJ2-7, the V gene TRBV18, with a tentative D call TRBD1 (6 bases). The V end lost 3 bases, the J end lost 6 bases, and 9 bases lay between the germline ends. CDR3 length equals 12 residues. The germline CDR1 and CDR2 sequences are KGHSH and LQKENI. CDR3 nucleotides: TGTGCCAGCTCACCCGACAGGTTCGAGCAGTACTTC. Translated, it gives CASSPDRFEQYF.

The rearrangement joins TRBV4-1 to TRBJ2-3; D may be TRBD2 (6 bases). CDR1 and CDR2 (germline): MGHRA, YSYEKL. This CDR3 is 15 amino acids long. Trimming cost V 4 bases and J 8 bases, with 19 bases left between them. CDR3 region: CASSPIIRESSTQYF. The CDR3 DNA follows: TGCGCCAGCAGCCCAATTATCCGGGAGAGTAGTACGCAGTATTTT.

This rearrangement joins TRBV7-2 to TRBJ2-3; D call uncertain. The CDR3 is 17 amino acids. Germline V lookup: CDR1 SGHTA, CDR2 FQGNSA. Trimming removed 1 base at V and 0 bases at J, with 14 bases between. Written as DNA, the CDR3 is TGTGCCAGCAGCTTAGGTTTCGCGGTCTTTAGCACAGATACGCAGTATTTT. It specifies CASSLGFAVFSTDTQYF.

The V and J genes are TRBV11-3 and TRBJ1-1, with no clear D. CDR1 SGHNT and CDR2 YENEEA come from the germline V gene. The CDR3 covers 13 residues. V was cut by 5 bases and J by 5 bases, with 12 bases left in between. CDR3 protein: CASSLADTTEAFF. CDR3 DNA sequence: TGTGCCAGCAGCCTCGCCGATACGACTGAAGCTTTCTTT.

The chain combines TRBV6-5 with TRBJ1-2; D not resolved. The CDR3 has 13 amino acids. CDR1 is MNHEY and CDR2 is SVGAGI in the germline V gene. The V end lost 10 bases, the J end lost 4 bases, and 16 bases lay between the germline ends. The CDR3 is CATEIGNSYGYTF. Here the CDR3 DNA reads TGTGCCACAGAGATTGGAAACAGCTATGGCTACACCTTC.

J is TRBJ2-1 and V is TRBV2; D possibly corresponds to TRBD1 (6 bases). The CDR3 is 16 residues long. The V end lost 6 bases, the J end lost 2 bases, and 17 bases lay between the germline ends. Per the germline V gene, CDR1 is SNHLY and CDR2 is FYNNEI. The CDR3 region is CASSEPGAGAYNEQFF. CDR3 nucleotide sequence: TGTGCCAGCAGCGAACCCGGGGCAGGGGCCTACAATGAGCAGTTCTTC.

The rearrangement joins TRBV19 to TRBJ1-1; D is unclear. The CDR3 contains 12 residues. Per the germline V gene, CDR1 is LNHDA and CDR2 is SQIVND (reference sequence). Trimming shortened V by 3 bases and J by 1 base, and 3 bases separated the two germline ends. The DNA for the CDR3 is TGTGCCAGTAGTATCCCGAACACTGAAGCTTTCTTT. Amino acid sequence: CASSIPNTEAFF.

This chain joins TRBV4-1 and TRBJ1-5; maybe TRBD1 (6 bases). V was shortened by 4 bases and J by 4 bases, with 14 bases between the two germline ends. Looked up from germline, CDR1 is MGHRA and CDR2 is YSYEKL. There are 15 residues in the CDR3. CDR3 region: CASSLSRGLNQPQHF. The CDR3 DNA sequence: TGCGCCAGCAGCCTCAGTAGGGGGTTAAATCAGCCCCAGCATTTT.

The gene calls are TRBV4-1 and TRBJ2-1; 9 nucleotides line up with TRBD2. The V and J ends lost 0 bases and 0 bases, in that order; junction bases with no gene match: 9. The CDR3 extends over 19 amino acids. Per the germline V gene, CDR1 is MGHRA and CDR2 is YSYEKL. For the CDR3, the DNA is TGCGCCAGCAGCCAAGATTCGGCTAGCGGGATGAGCTCCTACAATGAGCAGTTCTTC. Amino acids: CASSQDSASGMSSYNEQFF.

The chain combines TRBV19 with TRBJ1-1, with a tentative D call TRBD1 (6 bases). The CDR3 has 13 amino acids. Trimming took off 9 bases at V and 3 bases at J, with 14 bases between the two ends. The V gene's germline CDR1 is LNHDA and CDR2 SQIVND (reference sequence). CDR3 sequence: CASRNQGYTEAFF. In nucleotides, the CDR3 is TGTGCCAGCAGAAACCAGGGGTACACTGAAGCTTTCTTT. The variable domain in full, completed from reference TRBV19 and TRBJ1-1, reads DGGITQSPKYLFRKEGQNVTLSCEQNLNHDAMYWYRQDPGQGLRLIYYSQIVNDFQKGDIAEGYSVSREKKESFPLTVTSAQKNPTAFYLCASRNQGYTEAFFGQGTRLTVV.

The genes are TRBV12-3 or TRBV12-4 and TRBJ1-1, with no clear D. This CDR3 has 11 amino acids. Trimming cost V 4 bases and J 8 bases, with 8 bases left between them. CDR3 in amino acids: CASSSRKEAFF. CDR3 in DNA: TGTGCCAGCAGTTCCAGGAAGGAAGCTTTCTTT.

The chain links TRBV19 to TRBJ1-5; 10 bases match TRBD1. Trimming at V came to 10 bases and at J to 2 bases, leaving 8 bases not matched to a gene. This CDR3 is 15 amino acids long. Germline lookup yields CDR1 LNHDA and CDR2 SQIVND (reference sequence). The CDR3 reads CATEDRGHGNQPQHF. CDR3 bases: TGTGCCACCGAAGACAGGGGGCACGGCAATCAGCCCCAGCATTTT.

The V gene is TRBV19, the J gene TRBJ2-7; tentatively, D is TRBD1 (5 bases). Germline V gene data show CDR1 as LNHDA and CDR2 as SQIVND (reference sequence). With 6 bases removed from V and 2 bases from J, the gap between germline ends came to 17 bases. This CDR3 has 15 amino acids. The CDR3 loop is CASRERTGSAYEQYF. The CDR3 DNA reads as TGTGCCAGTAGGGAACGTACAGGCTCCGCCTACGAGCAGTACTTC.

This sequence joins TRBV5-4 and TRBJ1-6; 9 nucleotides match TRBD1. Germline CDR1 is SGHNT and CDR2 is YYREEE (reference sequence). The CDR3 covers 17 residues. Trimming removed 1 base from V and 6 bases from J; junction bases left unmatched: 8. CDR3: CASSLSVVGQGNSPLHF. CDR3 bases: TGTGCCAGCAGCTTGTCGGTGGTGGGACAGGGTAATTCACCCCTCCACTTT.

The chain uses TRBV7-2 and TRBJ2-2; 7 nucleotides match TRBD2. This CDR3 is built from 17 residues. The ends lost 5 bases at V and 2 bases at J; junction bases unmatched: 11. Germline V lookup: CDR1 SGHTA, CDR2 FQGNSA. This CDR3 reads CASSPPKRGYNTGELFF. The CDR3 nucleotides are TGTGCCAGCAGCCCGCCAAAGCGGGGCTATAACACCGGGGAGCTGTTTTTT. Supplemented by reference TRBV7-2 and TRBJ2-2, the full variable domain reads GAGVSQSPSNKVTEKGKDVELRCDPISGHTALYWYRQSLGQGLEFLIYFQGNSAPDKSGLPSDRFSAERTGGSVSTLTIQRTQQEDSAVYLCASSPPKRGYNTGELFFGEGSRLTVL.

This clone was found once. The chain is built from TRBV7-3 and TRBJ2-7; D tentatively fits TRBD1 or TRBD2 (5 bases each). CDR3 length: 15 amino acids. V shed 2 bases and J shed 1 base, with 12 bases lying between them. CDR1 SGHTA and CDR2 FQGTGA come from the germline V gene. The CDR3 reads CASSLEGTVSYEQYF. In nucleotides, the CDR3 is TGTGCCAGCAGCTTAGAAGGGACGGTGTCCTACGAGCAGTACTTC.

V usage is TRBV27 and J usage is TRBJ2-1; TRBD2 aligns across 9 bases. The CDR3 is 14 amino acids. The junction had 6 bases not matched to a gene; V was cut back by 10 bases and J by 2 bases. The germline gives CDR1 MNHEY, CDR2 SMNVEV (reference sequence). CDR3 protein: CATNSGRAYNEQFF. The DNA for the CDR3 is TGTGCCACCAATAGCGGGAGAGCCTACAATGAGCAGTTCTTC.

This clone was seen more than once but under ten times. V is TRBV2 and J is TRBJ1-3; no clear D. CDR3 size: 15 residues. Deletions cut 7 bases from V and 4 bases from J, with 17 bases between. The germline CDR1 and CDR2 sequences are SNHLY and FYNNEI. CDR3 nucleotides: TGTGCCAGCACCAACCTGGTGGGCCGGGGAAACACCATATATTTT. Its translation is CASTNLVGRGNTIYF.

V and J are TRBV19 and TRBJ2-1; 9 nucleotides match TRBD2. J was trimmed by 7 bases and V by 5 bases; bases with no gene match: 6. The CDR3 spans 14 residues. Germline values: CDR1 LNHDA, CDR2 SQIVND (reference sequence). CDR3 sequence reads: CASSGGTSRNEQFF. Here the CDR3 DNA reads TGTGCCAGTAGTGGCGGGACTAGCCGGAATGAGCAGTTCTTC.

A remark on this clone: Other DNA sequences of this sample code for an identical CDR3. The chain recombines TRBV7-9 with TRBJ1-2; D gene ambiguous. Looked up from germline, CDR1 is SEHNR and CDR2 is FQNEAQ (reference sequence). The CDR3 runs to 14 residues. Trimming removed 0 bases from V and 2 bases from J, with 7 bases in between. The CDR3 here is CASSLAALNYGYTF. CDR3 coding DNA: TGTGCCAGCAGCTTAGCGGCCTTGAACTATGGCTACACCTTC.